The entry below gives a single TCR beta chain sequence along with its context. Its antigen is as yet unknown. Execution of the assay was at deep level. The protocol was immunoSEQ multiplex PCR, while the TCRdb copy is restricted to in-frame clones and leaves out a portion. The table lists some 900,000 clones, about three quarters of them singletons, with approximately 1.5% in the top ten. CDR1 is SGHDN and CDR2 is FVKESK in the germline V gene. CDR3 length: 14 residues. Trimming took 4 bases from V and 8 from J; bases not matched to a gene: 6. This record belongs to a study of shared clonotypes between healthy human individuals. Study-level results: Sampling covered nothing but blood. Tissue TCR repertoires likely differ from those found in blood. Across a few donors, naive CD4 shared 5% to 5.5%, naive CD8 around 3.8%, memory CD4 2% to 2.5%, memory CD8 roughly 0.37%. Clonotype sharing among donors was expected to depend on sequencing depth.

The source of this sequence is a man between 18 and 35 years old in good health. Sequencing was carried out using memory CD4+ T cells sorted from blood. The subset: CD45RA-negative fraction. V is TRBV14 and J is TRBJ2-2; 8 nucleotides agree with TRBD2. The CDR3 spells CASSPQIAGGELFF. CDR3 DNA: TGTGCCAGCAGCCCCCAAATAGCGGGGGGGGAGCTGTTTTTT.